Listed here are 21 T cell receptor beta chains from one sample, sequenced in a study of cytomegalovirus exposure and HLA in healthy donors. In the PCR, 60 Vbeta and 13 Jbeta primers were used. The table came from immunoSEQ multiplex PCR; TCRdb's copy has only in-frame clones and leaves some out. The data contain roughly 200,000 clones, about 89% of them singletons. Sequencing input: PBMCs. Every receptor here comes from a man aged 25 to 40 in good health and CMV-seronegative.

A word on this clone: Germline and junction disagree at one end, which may indicate a read error. In the same sample, other DNA sequences code for this CDR3. This chain links TRBV28 with TRBJ2-2; perhaps TRBD2 as D (5 bases). The germline V gene has CDR1 MDHEN and CDR2 SYDVKM. The CDR3 spans 15 residues. CDR3 nucleotide sequence: TGTGCCAGCAGTTTCGAGGTTGCGGGCGCCGGGGAGCTGTTTTTC. This sequence encodes CASSFEVAGAGELFF.

The chain is built from TRBV11-3 and TRBJ2-1, with D maybe TRBD1 (5 bases). The CDR3 length is 15 residues. Germline assignment: CDR1 SGHNT and CDR2 YENEEA. V dropped 6 bases and J dropped 1 base, with 13 bases sitting between them. The CDR3 protein is CASSKQGQSYNEQFF. Here the CDR3 DNA reads TGTGCCAGCAGTAAGCAGGGCCAGTCCTACAATGAGCAGTTCTTC.

This sequence joins TRBV11-2 and TRBJ1-4; D not resolved. CDR3 length equals 14 residues. Germline V gene data show CDR1 as SGHAT and CDR2 as FQNNGV. V gave up 1 base and J gave up 8 bases, with 11 bases separating them. The CDR3, as DNA: TGTGCCAGCAGCTTAGCGGTGAGGAGGGAAAAACTGTTTTTT. Protein: CASSLAVRREKLFF.

The chain employs TRBV11-2 and TRBJ1-6; a weak D match, TRBD1 (6 bases). Per germline, CDR1 SGHAT and CDR2 FQNNGV. CDR3 size: 15 residues. The V end lost 1 base, the J end lost 6 bases, and 10 bases lay between the germline ends. The CDR3 protein is CASSLATGFNSPLHF. The CDR3 DNA reads TGTGCCAGCAGCTTAGCCACAGGGTTTAATTCACCCCTCCACTTT.

The gene calls are TRBV5-4 and TRBJ1-4; D possibly corresponds to TRBD1 (6 bases). Germline loops: CDR1 SGHNT, CDR2 YYREEE (reference sequence). V lost 0 bases to trimming and J lost 7 bases, with 10 bases between them. The CDR3 length is 14 residues. In DNA, the CDR3 is TGTGCCAGCAGCTTGGAGGGAGGGGGTGAAAAACTGTTTTTT. Amino acid sequence: CASSLEGGGEKLFF.

The J gene is TRBJ2-2, the V gene TRBV13; D might be TRBD1 (6 bases). Per the germline V gene, CDR1 is PRHDT and CDR2 is FYEKMQ (reference sequence). V dropped 4 bases and J dropped 7 bases, with 28 bases sitting between them. The CDR3 has 19 amino acids. The CDR3 protein is CASSSPDRLWSTKGGELFF. CDR3 nucleotide sequence: TGTGCCAGCAGCTCTCCGGACAGACTATGGTCGACTAAAGGCGGGGAGCTGTTTTTT.

CDR3 coding DNA: TGTGCCATCAGTGAGAAGGCTCTTCAGGGAGGTTGCGAGCAGTACTTC. Translating it yields CAISEKALQGGCEQYF. This chain links TRBV10-3 with TRBJ2-7, with TRBD2 as a possible D gene (6 bases). CDR3 length equals 16 residues. The germline CDR1 and CDR2 sequences are ENHRY and SYGVKD. Between the trimmed V and J ends, which lost 2 bases and 6 bases, there was a span of 20 bases.

The V gene is TRBV19, the J gene TRBJ1-4; the D is unclear. This CDR3 is 16 amino acids long. Trimming left V 1 base short and J 0 bases short, with 9 bases between. The germline V gene has CDR1 LNHDA and CDR2 SQIVND (reference sequence). CDR3 DNA: TGTGCCAGTAGTATAGGAGGGAGTGCAACTAATGAAAAACTGTTTTTT. It specifies CASSIGGSATNEKLFF.

The V call is TRBV19, the J call TRBJ1-5; the D gene is possibly TRBD1 (5 bases). The CDR3 contains 14 residues. The germline V and J ends were trimmed by 3 bases and 2 bases, with 8 bases remaining between them. Germline lookup yields CDR1 LNHDA and CDR2 SQIVND (reference sequence). Written as DNA, the CDR3 is TGTGCCAGTAGTATGTCAGGGCGCAATCAGCCCCAGCATTTT. Residues: CASSMSGRNQPQHF. The variable domain in full, completed from reference TRBV19 and TRBJ1-5, reads DGGITQSPKYLFRKEGQNVTLSCEQNLNHDAMYWYRQDPGQGLRLIYYSQIVNDFQKGDIAEGYSVSREKKESFPLTVTSAQKNPTAFYLCASSMSGRNQPQHFGDGTRLSIL.

In its sample, this clone was seen once. The junction does not match germline at one end; this may be a read error. The chain carries TRBV5-1 and TRBJ2-1; tentatively, D is TRBD2 (6 bases). The germline CDR1 and CDR2 sequences are SGHRS and YFSETQ. This CDR3 has 14 amino acids. CDR3 sequence (DNA): TGCGCCAGCAGCCCCCCCGGGGTTCTGGGGGGTACGATCTTC. It specifies CASSPPGVLGGTIF.

J is TRBJ2-3 and V is TRBV5-4, with D maybe TRBD2 (6 bases). Trimming stripped 0 bases from V and 0 bases from J, with 11 bases between. Germline V gives CDR1 SGHNT, CDR2 YYREEE (reference sequence). The CDR3 has 16 amino acids. The CDR3 region is CASSLGRGTSTDTQYF. CDR3 bases: TGTGCCAGCAGCTTGGGGAGGGGAACTAGCACAGATACGCAGTATTTT.

V gene TRBV18 combines with J gene TRBJ1-1; D is undetermined. CDR1 is KGHSH, CDR2 LQKENI, per germline. The germline V and J ends were trimmed by 5 bases and 3 bases, with 13 bases remaining between them. The CDR3 has 14 residues. CDR3 nucleotide sequence: TGTGCCAGCTCATCGGCGGTTGAGGACACTGAAGCTTTCTTT. It yields the protein CASSSAVEDTEAFF.

The CDR3 reads CASSPVNTGELFF. The DNA of the CDR3 is TGTGCCAGCAGTCCCGTGAACACCGGGGAGCTGTTTTTT. The chain employs TRBV27 and TRBJ2-2; the D is unclear. CDR3 size: 13 residues. Germline V lookup: CDR1 MNHEY, CDR2 SMNVEV (reference sequence). With 5 bases removed from V and 1 base from J, the gap between germline ends came to 5 bases.

The sample holds one count of this clone. The chain joins TRBV20-1 to TRBJ2-7; the D is unclear. The CDR3 spans 11 residues. The germline CDR1 and CDR2 sequences are DFQATT and SNEGSKA (reference sequence). V was pared by 3 bases and J by 7 bases, with 10 bases between. CDR3 DNA: TGCAGTGCTAGTAACGCGAGAGAGCAGTACTTC. This sequence encodes CSASNAREQYF.

The chain is built from TRBV11-2 and TRBJ2-3; 9 bases are shared with TRBD2. There are 14 residues in the CDR3. CDR1 is SGHAT, CDR2 FQNNGV, per germline. Unmatched junction bases numbered 4, after V lost 5 bases and J lost 4 bases. CDR3 region: CASSPAGGADTQYF. The CDR3 DNA reads TGTGCCAGCAGCCCCGCGGGGGGGGCAGATACGCAGTATTTT. Complete variable domain (other parts from reference TRBV11-2 and TRBJ2-3): EAGVAQSPRYKIIEKRQSVAFWCNPISGHATLYWYQQILGQGPKLLIQFQNNGVVDDSQLPKDRFSAERLKGVDSTLKIQPAKLEDSAVYLCASSPAGGADTQYFGPGTRLTVL.

The chain couples TRBV5-8 to TRBJ2-2; 9 nucleotides line up with TRBD1. CDR3 size: 16 residues. From germline, CDR1 is SGHTS and CDR2 YDEGEE. The junction had 13 bases not matched to a gene; V was cut back by 7 bases and J by 6 bases. The CDR3 bases are TGTGCCAGCCGTTCCTCGGGACAGGGAGGCGCCGGGGAGCTGTTTTTT. Protein product: CASRSSGQGGAGELFF.

The V gene is TRBV7-2, the J gene TRBJ2-7; TRBD1 agrees at 7 bases. The CDR3 runs 13 residues. V lost 5 bases to trimming and J lost 3 bases; unmatched junction nucleotides: 4. Germline V gene sequence: CDR1 SGHTA, CDR2 FQGNSA. CDR3 sequence: CASSLGQDYEQYF. The CDR3 DNA is TGTGCCAGCAGCCTAGGACAGGACTACGAGCAGTACTTC.

This sequence joins TRBV10-1 and TRBJ1-2, with 9 bases fitting TRBD1. V dropped 10 bases and J dropped 12; count of bases not matched to a gene: 18. The germline CDR1 and CDR2 sequences are WNHNN and SYGVQD (reference sequence). The CDR3 loop spans 14 amino acids. DNA of the CDR3: TGCGCCAACCCGGTTTCCCACCGGACAGGGGCTAACACCTTC. Its translation: CANPVSHRTGANTF.

This clone was seen a single time. No conserved phenylalanine or tryptophan ends this CDR3, so it is likely a read error. This chain connects TRBV18 to TRBJ1-2; D is perhaps TRBD1 (6 bases). Trimming pared 2 bases from V and 8 bases from J, leaving 24 bases between. The germline V gene has CDR1 KGHSH and CDR2 LQKENI. This CDR3 comprises 17 residues. DNA of the CDR3: TGTGCCAGCTCACCAAGATCTGGACAGCCTAGTTCCGAAGGCTACACCCTC. Protein: CASSPRSGQPSSEGYTL.

CDR3 residues: CASSFSYRTDMNSPLHF. The DNA for the CDR3 is TGTGCCAGCAGTTTCTCTTACCGGACAGATATGAATTCACCCCTCCACTTT. This chain connects TRBV7-2 to TRBJ1-6; D possibly corresponds to TRBD1 (6 bases). The CDR3 contains 17 residues. The V end was cut by 6 bases, the J end by 7 bases, with 22 bases between. Germline V gene sequence: CDR1 SGHTA, CDR2 FQGNSA.

V usage is TRBV11-2 and J usage is TRBJ2-7; tentative D call: TRBD1 (5 bases). The V end lost 4 bases, the J end lost 3 bases, and 13 bases lay between the germline ends. The length of the CDR3 is 14 residues. CDR1 is SGHAT and CDR2 is FQNNGV in the germline V gene. The CDR3 region is CASSSLNRIYEQYF. CDR3 sequence (DNA): TGTGCCAGCAGCTCCTTAAACAGGATCTACGAGCAGTACTTC.